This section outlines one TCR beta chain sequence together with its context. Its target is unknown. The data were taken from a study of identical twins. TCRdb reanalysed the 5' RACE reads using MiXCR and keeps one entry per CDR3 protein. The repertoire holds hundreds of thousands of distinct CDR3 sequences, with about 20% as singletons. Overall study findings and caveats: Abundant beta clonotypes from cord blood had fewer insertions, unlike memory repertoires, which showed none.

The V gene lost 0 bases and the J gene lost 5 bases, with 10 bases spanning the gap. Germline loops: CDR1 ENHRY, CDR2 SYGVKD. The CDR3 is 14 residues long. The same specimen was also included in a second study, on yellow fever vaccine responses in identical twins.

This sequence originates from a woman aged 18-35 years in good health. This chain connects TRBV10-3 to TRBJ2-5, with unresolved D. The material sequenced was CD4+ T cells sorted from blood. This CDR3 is CAISESGPGETQYF. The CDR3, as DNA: TGTGCCATCAGTGAGTCCGGCCCCGGGGAGACCCAGTACTTC.